This TCR beta chain was observed in a study of monozygotic twins with inflammatory bowel disease. Total RNA, at roughly 3,400 ng, went into every TCR library. The UMIs contained a 6-nucleotide sample barcode. They were added by template switching during cDNA synthesis. TCRdb re-analyzed the 5' RACE reads; it lists each CDR3 protein once, without DNA. This table lists approximately 200,000 distinct CDR3 sequences. As regards this clonotype: Its cognate antigen is unknown.

Whole-study results and caveats: Clonotype sharing was lower in IBD patients than healthy twins, most markedly with disease activity.

The receptor was derived from a human donor with ulcerative colitis or Crohn's disease, or a healthy co-twin of an affected twin (not recorded which). The sequenced sample consisted of blood.

Here the CDR3 reads CASSKAGTIQETQYF. The rearrangement joins TRBV7-9 to TRBJ2-5. This CDR3 contains 15 residues. From germline, CDR1 is SEHNR and CDR2 FQNEAQ (reference sequence).